This T cell receptor (beta chain) was captured by sequencing in a study of metastatic and nonmetastatic thyroid tumors. V lost 6 bases, J lost 2 bases, and 10 bases stayed unmatched. The length of the CDR3 is 16 residues. Germline loops: CDR1 DFQATT, CDR2 SNEGSKA (reference sequence). In the source study's methods: The study took CDR3 differences across clinicopathological groups and made a distant-metastasis classifier for papillary thyroid cancer from them. TCRdb reprocessed the PCR reads via MiXCR. These V and J calls rely on TCRdb rather than the paper's analysis. The sample includes tens of thousands of clones, roughly a sixth of them seen just once. No treatment of any kind had been given to any patient before thyroid surgery. Whole-study findings and limits: Benign nodules were reported to have significantly lower TCR beta diversity than malignant thyroid tumors, in blood and tumor.

At least ten counts were recorded for this clone. The antigen is unknown. The sequenced material came from blood. J is TRBJ2-3 and V is TRBV20-1; 11 bases are a match to TRBD2. This receptor was obtained from a male donor with papillary thyroid cancer or a benign thyroid nodule (not recorded which). Some clones in this sample may be carry-over from other donors' samples. In DNA, the CDR3 is TGCAGTGCAGGTCTAGCGGGGGGCGGGTACACAGATACGCAGTATTTT. The encoded protein is CSAGLAGGGYTDTQYF.